The rows below give T cell receptor beta chains drawn from one sample of a study of OX40 agonist ivuxolimab in advanced cancers. The table came from immunoSEQ multiplex PCR; TCRdb's copy has only in-frame clones and leaves some out. The table records over 55,000 clones, 91% of them present only once. The sequences come from CD4+ or CD8+ T cells sorted from blood, collected in a trial of the OX40 agonist ivuxolimab. These receptors originate from an adult with an advanced solid tumor such as melanoma, head and neck, liver or kidney cancer. The CDR3 runs from the conserved cysteine through the conserved F or W.

TRBV28,TRBJ2-7,CASSFGRYSYEQYF
TRBV5-4,TRBJ2-3,CASRLEVAYTDTQYF
TRBV27,TRBJ2-3,CASSNREEGTDTQYF
TRBV19,TRBJ2-1,CASSLGTSGRFGQFF
TRBV4-1,TRBJ2-5,CASSQGLAGETQYF
TRBV28,TRBJ1-2,CASSSDRYYGYTF
TRBV6-5,TRBJ2-4,CASSAGLEDIQYF
TRBV15,TRBJ2-7,CATSPRDRDYDEQYF
TRBV7-2,TRBJ2-3,CASSLGFSSDTQYF
TRBV5-1,TRBJ2-7,CASSLRSQGSYEQYF
TRBV9,TRBJ2-1,CASSVRDVEQFF
TRBV6-4,TRBJ1-5,CASSEAGGTQPQHF
TRBV12-1,TRBJ2-7,CASSFAKMMNPPSAEQYF
TRBV7-9,TRBJ2-7,CASSHLPGQNYEQYF
TRBV10-1,TRBJ2-2,CASRQGRGPNTGELFF
TRBV27,TRBJ2-7,CASSLGILGVNEQYF
TRBV7-9,TRBJ2-1,CASSLLGLAYNEQFF
TRBV5-6,TRBJ2-1,CASSLGGRYNEQFF
TRBV2,TRBJ2-7,CASSEPGQGSYEQYF
TRBV4-3,TRBJ1-5,CASSQDSLSNQPQHF
TRBV19,TRBJ2-7,CASSMVVAAYEQYF
TRBV7-9,TRBJ2-5,CASSSRDRGPQETQYF
TRBV27,TRBJ1-1,CASSVQALNTEAFF
TRBV19,TRBJ1-5,CASNWRYSNQPQHF
TRBV7-8,TRBJ2-7,CASSGAHQGQGYEQYF
TRBV27,TRBJ2-5,CASSLSGRVQETQYF
TRBV19,TRBJ2-1,CASSMDGLAGGSSYNEQFF
TRBV6-5,TRBJ2-1,CASSYSIFDNEQFF
TRBV7-8,TRBJ2-5,CASSQTTSDQETQYF
TRBV6-9,TRBJ2-7,CASSYTRGGEQYEQYF
TRBV4-3,TRBJ2-7,CASSQDRIGDNFYEQYF
TRBV7-3,TRBJ2-7,CASSTELTFTYEQYF
TRBV9,TRBJ2-1,CASSVEGIRGTPNEQFF
TRBV11-1,TRBJ2-1,CASSDGQDYSYNEQFF
TRBV4-3,TRBJ2-3,CASSQEGLLGDTQYF
TRBV27,TRBJ2-7,CASRVGQHPLKSYEQYF
TRBV10-3,TRBJ1-2,CATWTGYGYTF
TRBV5-1,TRBJ2-7,CASSLEPGTSGYEQYF
TRBV5-1,TRBJ1-1,CASSLAGNTEAFF
TRBV29-1,TRBJ2-1,CSVEAGGNEQFF
TRBV27,TRBJ2-1,CASSPNYNEQFF
TRBV28,TRBJ1-5,CASSLRFQGREPQHF
TRBV28,TRBJ2-7,CASSSRTGTGNEQYF
TRBV7-9,TRBJ2-1,CASSRGTSGSYEQFF
TRBV5-1,TRBJ2-1,CASSYPSGSGDEQFF